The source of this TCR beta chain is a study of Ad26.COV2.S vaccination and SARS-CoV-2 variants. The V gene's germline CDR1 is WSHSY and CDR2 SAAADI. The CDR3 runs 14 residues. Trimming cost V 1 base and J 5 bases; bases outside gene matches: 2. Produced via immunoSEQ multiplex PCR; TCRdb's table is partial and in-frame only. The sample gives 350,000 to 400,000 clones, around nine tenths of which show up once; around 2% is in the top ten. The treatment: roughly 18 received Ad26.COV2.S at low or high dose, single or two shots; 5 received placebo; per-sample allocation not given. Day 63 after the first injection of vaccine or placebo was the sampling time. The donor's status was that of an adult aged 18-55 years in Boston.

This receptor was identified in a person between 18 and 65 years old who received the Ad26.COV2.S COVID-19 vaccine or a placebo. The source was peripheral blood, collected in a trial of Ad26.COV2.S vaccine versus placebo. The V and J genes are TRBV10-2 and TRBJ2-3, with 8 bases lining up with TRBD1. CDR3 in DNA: TGCGCCAGCAGTGAGTGGGGACAGGTAGATACGCAGTATTTT. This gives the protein CASSEWGQVDTQYF.